This entry features one TCR beta chain sequence. These data originate in a study of blood T cell repertoires in COVID-19. The CDR3 has 17 residues. Germline V gives CDR1 MGHRA, CDR2 YSYEKL. The V and J ends lost 4 bases and 8 bases respectively, with 24 bases between them. Authors' analysis steps: Reference gene primer amplification gave nucleated cell count estimates. Repertoires were generated with immunoSEQ multiplex PCR, while TCRdb's copy carries only in-frame clones and drops some. V and J calls and clone size are copied from that table; D and trimming were computed from the DNA. The sample yields 270,000 or so clones, around 81% seen once.

The chain combines TRBV4-1 with TRBJ2-1; D perhaps matches TRBD1 (6 bases). This clonotype was sampled from a woman in her fifties or sixties with active or convalescent COVID-19. Sequencing was carried out using peripheral blood. CDR3 in amino acids: CASSRARLRGEGDEQFF. For the CDR3, the DNA is TGCGCCAGCAGCCGAGCCCGGCTCCGGGGCGAGGGGGATGAGCAGTTCTTC.